The present entry profiles one TCR beta chain with its context. Its antigen is as yet unknown. Produced via immunoSEQ multiplex PCR; TCRdb's table is partial and in-frame only. The profile shows some 66,000 clones, 80% to 95% of them singletons. The data stem from a study of Tregs in tolerant kidney transplant recipients. As for the study in general: Related graft donors supplied nonmyeloablative bone marrow transplants, and mixed chimerism was transient.

CD4+CD25+CD127- Tregs, CD4+CD25- non-Tregs, CD4 and CD8 cells were sorted. The study's findings and limits: Activated donor B cell expansion appeared to reveal the most relevant donor-specific TCRbeta repertoire. Biological reproducibility was not directly addressed, but technical replication error appeared minimal.

Here the sequenced sample was CD8+ T cells from blood, taken before the transplant. The clonotype was recovered from a human donor who received a combined kidney and bone marrow transplant.

The CDR3 DNA reads TGTGCCAGCAGCCCGGGACTACAAGAGACCCAGTACTTC. Protein product: CASSPGLQETQYF. The chain combines TRBV5-4 with TRBJ2-5; 7 bases are a match to TRBD2. Germline-derived CDR1 and CDR2 are SGHNT and YYREEE (reference sequence). Unmatched junction bases numbered 2, after V lost 4 bases and J lost 2 bases. This CDR3 is built from 13 residues.